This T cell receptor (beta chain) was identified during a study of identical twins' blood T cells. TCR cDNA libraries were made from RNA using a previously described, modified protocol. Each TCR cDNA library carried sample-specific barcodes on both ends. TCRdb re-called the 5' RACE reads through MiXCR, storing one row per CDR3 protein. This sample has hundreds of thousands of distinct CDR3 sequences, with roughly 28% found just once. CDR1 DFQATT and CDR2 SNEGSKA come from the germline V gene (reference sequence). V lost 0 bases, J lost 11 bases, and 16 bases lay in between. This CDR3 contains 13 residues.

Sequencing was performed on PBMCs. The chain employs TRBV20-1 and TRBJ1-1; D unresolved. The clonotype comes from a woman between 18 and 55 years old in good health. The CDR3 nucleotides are TGCAGTGCTAGAGAAACAAGGGCCTACGGGGCTTTCTTT. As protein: CSARETRAYGAFF.